A selection of T cell receptor beta chains follows, all from one sample in a study of identical twins. TCRdb re-called the 5' RACE reads with MiXCR, one entry per CDR3 protein. The repertoire includes 200,000 or so distinct CDR3 sequences, under 10% of them detected once, and 1.9% sits in the top ten. Another study also made use of these data, one on yellow fever vaccine responses in identical twins.

Sequencing was done on a sample of memory (CD45RO+) T cells sorted from blood. The receptors shown here come from a woman aged 18-29 years in good health. The CDR3 runs from the conserved cysteine through the conserved F or W. The D gene is left open where the match is weak. Only some rows state a clone size, as once, few, many or a class for expanded clones.

clone_size,v_call,j_call,d_call,cdr3_nt,cdr3_aa
many,TRBV7-9,TRBJ1-1,NA,TGTGCCAGCAGCTTATCGCAGGACAGTGAAGCTTTCTTT,CASSLSQDSEAFF
NA,TRBV7-2,TRBJ1-6,NA,TGTGCCAGCACCGCCAGGCCCGGCAGTCTGTCACCCCTCCACTTT,CASTARPGSLSPLHF
many,TRBV12-3/TRBV12-4,TRBJ2-1,NA,TGTGCCAGCAGTTTAGGCGGGACCCTAAACAATGAGCAGTTCTTC,CASSLGGTLNNEQFF
many,TRBV19,TRBJ1-6,TRBD1,TGTGCCAGTAGTATTACAGGGGCTGCGTCACCCCTCCACTTT,CASSITGAASPLHF
NA,TRBV6-2/TRBV6-3,TRBJ2-1,NA,TGTGCCAGCACGGCTTCGCTCCCCTCCTACAATGAGCAGTTCTTC,CASTASLPSYNEQFF
NA,TRBV11-1,TRBJ2-7,NA,TGTGCCAGCAGCTTGGGGGAATCCTACGAGCAGTACTTC,CASSLGESYEQYF
many,TRBV7-2,TRBJ2-7,TRBD2,TGTGCCAGCAGCCGCTACGGGACTAGCGGAAACTTCTACGAGCAGTACTTC,CASSRYGTSGNFYEQYF
NA,TRBV12-3/TRBV12-4,TRBJ1-2,NA,TGTGCCAGCAGTACCAAAGGTGGGGGCTACACCTTC,CASSTKGGGYTF
few,TRBV20-1,TRBJ1-6,NA,TGCAGTGCTCAGACACCGGGGGGTTCTAATTCACCCCTCCACTTT,CSAQTPGGSNSPLHF
NA,TRBV6-1,TRBJ2-3,NA,TGTGCCAGCAGGGGGCCGGAAATAGGCACAGATACGCAGTATTTT,CASRGPEIGTDTQYF
few,TRBV6-4,TRBJ2-1,TRBD2,TGTGCCAGCAGTGAAACTAGCGGGCGAAGCAATGAGCAGTTCTTC,CASSETSGRSNEQFF
many,TRBV7-2,TRBJ2-5,NA,TGTGCCAGCAGCTTAGGGCCTTCTAACCAAGAGACCCAGTACTTC,CASSLGPSNQETQYF
NA,TRBV20-1,TRBJ2-5,NA,TGCAGTGCTAGACTTAGGGGGGGGGCTCGAGAGACCCAGTACTTC,CSARLRGGARETQYF
NA,TRBV5-6,TRBJ1-6,NA,TGTGCCAGCAGCTACGGGACGCTGCAGGGGACACCCCTCCACTTT,CASSYGTLQGTPLHF
NA,TRBV11-3,TRBJ2-3,TRBD2,TGTGCCAGCAGCTCGGGACTAGCGGGGATCACAGATACGCAGTATTTT,CASSSGLAGITDTQYF
NA,TRBV10-3,TRBJ2-1,TRBD1,TGTGCCATCAGACCGGGACAGATAAACAATGAGCAGTTCTTC,CAIRPGQINNEQFF